Listed below are T cell receptor beta chains from one sample, sequenced in a study of OX40 agonist ivuxolimab in advanced cancers. Only in-frame clones appear in the TCRdb table, and some are missing; sequencing was by immunoSEQ multiplex PCR. There are approximately 81,000 clones in the sample; more than 70% occur only once, and about 0.45% lies in the top ten. The source material was CD4+ or CD8+ T cells sorted from blood, sampled in a trial of the OX40 agonist ivuxolimab. Receptors originate from an adult with an advanced solid tumor such as melanoma, head and neck, liver or kidney cancer. Each CDR3 is given with its conserved first and last residue. Clone size, where shown, is once, few, many, or a class for clones that have expanded.

v_call clone_size cdr3_aa
TRBV18 - CASSPPSANNYGYTF
TRBV15 - CATSRRTAASGGPEAFF
TRBV5-1 - CASSGGGTQQETQYF
TRBV2 - CASSGALNTEAFF
TRBV9 - CASSVMGQTNEQFF
TRBV5-6 once CASSRGTDYFYGYTF
TRBV20-1 - CSASGGDTQYF
TRBV18 - CASSPSVGTNEKLFF
TRBV4-2 - CASSQVSFGVGPDTQYF
TRBV18 once CASSSGGETQYF
TRBV19 - CASGKRTPDPNYGYTF
TRBV5-6 - CASSQTDYGYTF
TRBV18 - CASSPGQGGHTGELFF
TRBV5-6 - CASSTGQGQETQYF
TRBV27 - CASSPWGAQSTDTQYF
TRBV7-7 - CASSLVWGETQYF
TRBV12-5 once CASGPPPRGPSSYEQYF
TRBV6-1 - CASSEVRGRNTIYF
TRBV6-1 - CASFLRGGEQFF
TRBV5-1 - CASSLEGANEQFF
TRBV6-4 few CASSDSNRGSGYTF
TRBV5-1 - CASSLGQGTGEAFF
TRBV13 - CASSAPWTGESYNEQFF
TRBV7-9 few CASSGEWEYGYTF
TRBV10-3 - CAISVERFYNEQFF
TRBV5-1 - CASSFSGGSYNEQFF
TRBV18 - CASSPDRNQPQHF
TRBV6-5 - CASRQVEADTQYF
TRBV13 - CASSQEGTLPSPLHF
TRBV11-1 - CASSRLAVNEETQYF
TRBV18 - CASSPRTGGNYGYTF
TRBV10-3 - CAISESGEQYF
TRBV18 - CASSLAGGGMMNTEAFF